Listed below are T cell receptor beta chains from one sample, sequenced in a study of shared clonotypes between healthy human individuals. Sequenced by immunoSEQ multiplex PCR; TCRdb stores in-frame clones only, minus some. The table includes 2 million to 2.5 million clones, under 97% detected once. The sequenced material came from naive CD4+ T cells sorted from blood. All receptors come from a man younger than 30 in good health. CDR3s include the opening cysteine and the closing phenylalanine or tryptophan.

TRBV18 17 CASSRGLAGHQDGEQYF
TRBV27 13 CASRRQDSYEQYF
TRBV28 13 CASSPQGAGGYTF
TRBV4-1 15 CASSTYRGRGDEQYF
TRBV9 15 CASSVVNSLNTEAFF
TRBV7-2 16 CASSLVASLNTGELFF
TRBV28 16 CASSPPGQGAWYIQYF
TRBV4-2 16 CASSQDGQYSGNTIYF
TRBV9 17 CASSPRLAGLVADTQYF
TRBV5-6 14 CASSWGLAGYEQYF
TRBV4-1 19 CASSQGILYGTSGYNEQFF
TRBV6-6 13 CASSVDQDTEAFF
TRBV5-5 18 CASSQGRGLAGGTYEQYF
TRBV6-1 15 CASPPNDRERGELFF
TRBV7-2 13 CASSLGKRYEQYF
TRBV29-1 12 CSVDRGSGGYTF
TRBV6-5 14 CASSYSGSTDTQYF
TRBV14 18 CASSRPGLATISSGELFF
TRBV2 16 CASTRSLGLAMGELFF
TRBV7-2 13 CASSLKAVLEQYF
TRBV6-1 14 CASSEDPGGYGYTF
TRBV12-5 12 CASAGQHEEQYF
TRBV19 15 CASSRRQGAGETQYF
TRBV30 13 CAWSGLRYTEAFF